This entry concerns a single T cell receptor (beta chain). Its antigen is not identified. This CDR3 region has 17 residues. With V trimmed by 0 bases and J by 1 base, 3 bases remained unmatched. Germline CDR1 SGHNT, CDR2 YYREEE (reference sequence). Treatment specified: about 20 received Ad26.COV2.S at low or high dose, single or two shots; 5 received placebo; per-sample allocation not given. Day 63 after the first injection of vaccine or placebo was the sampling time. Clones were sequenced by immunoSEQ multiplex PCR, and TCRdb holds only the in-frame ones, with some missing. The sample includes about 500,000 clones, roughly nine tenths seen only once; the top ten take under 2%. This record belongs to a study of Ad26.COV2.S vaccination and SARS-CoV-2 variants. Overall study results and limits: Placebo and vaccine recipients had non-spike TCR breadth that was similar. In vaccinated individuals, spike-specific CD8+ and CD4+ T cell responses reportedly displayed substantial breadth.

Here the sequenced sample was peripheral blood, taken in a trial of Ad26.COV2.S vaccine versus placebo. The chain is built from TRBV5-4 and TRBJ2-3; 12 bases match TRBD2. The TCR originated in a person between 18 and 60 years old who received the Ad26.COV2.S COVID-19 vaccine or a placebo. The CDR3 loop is CASSLELAGGGTDTQYF. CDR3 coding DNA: TGTGCCAGCAGCTTGGAACTAGCGGGAGGTGGCACAGATACGCAGTATTTT.